This paragraph reports one TCR beta chain. What it binds is not known. The data are from a study of cytomegalovirus exposure and HLA in healthy donors. Study results and caveats: In vitro data verified a few CMV-associated chains as specific for CMV antigens. TCR beta V segments were, for the most part, productive about 87% or about 30% of the time in an earlier analysis. In a later analysis, across HLA loci, associated TCR counts were highest for DRB1, lowest for HLA-C. Looking again later, the authors saw that most CMV-associated TCR beta chains seemed HLA-restricted.

This CDR3 comprises 12 residues. Trimming at V came to 9 bases and at J to 7 bases, leaving 6 bases not matched to a gene. Germline-derived CDR1 and CDR2 are SGHTA and FQGNSA. PCR primers comprised 60 Vbeta and 13 Jbeta primers. Clones were sequenced by immunoSEQ multiplex PCR, and TCRdb holds only the in-frame ones, with some missing. Of over 55,000 clones detected, roughly 78% appear once; the ten largest clones hold roughly 4.7%. The sequencing input was PBMCs. The sequence was obtained from a woman between 25 and 40 years old in good health and CMV-seronegative. The chain employs TRBV7-2 and TRBJ1-2, with TRBD1 matching 9 bases. The CDR3 region is CASGQGSFGYTF. As DNA, the CDR3 is TGTGCCAGTGGACAGGGGAGTTTTGGCTACACCTTC.